The TCR beta chain under discussion was sequenced for a study of cytomegalovirus exposure and HLA in healthy donors. In regard to this clone: No antigen is known for it.

The V end lost 3 bases, the J end lost 8 bases, and 13 bases lay between the germline ends. Per the germline V gene, CDR1 is ENHRY and CDR2 is SYGVKD. The CDR3 is 14 residues long. Use of 60 Vbeta and 13 Jbeta primers characterized the PCR. Profiling relied on immunoSEQ multiplex PCR, and the TCRdb table lists in-frame clones only, not all of them. The data show 160,000 or so clones, roughly 85% seen once. Findings and caveats of the study: In a later analysis, CMV-associated beta chains were mostly HLA-associated, it appeared. V- and J-gene trimming in TCR beta was tied to a missense DCLRE1C variant by an analysis performed later.

The sample comprised PBMCs. The TCR sequence derives from a woman in her 30s in good health and CMV-seronegative. The chain links TRBV10-3 to TRBJ2-2, with TRBD2 as a possible D gene (5 bases). The DNA for the CDR3 is TGTGCCATCAGTGAAAGGACTGGCGGGGGGGAGCTGTTTTTT. Amino acids: CAISERTGGGELFF.